This paragraph reports one TCR beta chain. V lost 1 base to trimming and J lost 6 bases; unmatched junction nucleotides: 0. Per the germline V gene, CDR1 is SGHTA and CDR2 is FQGTGA. CDR3 length equals 13 residues. These data belong to a study of blood T cell repertoires in COVID-19. The protocol was immunoSEQ multiplex PCR, while the TCRdb copy is restricted to in-frame clones and leaves out a portion. Altogether 350,000 or so clones are present, about 87% being singletons, with the ten largest covering about 10%. Material for sequencing was peripheral blood. The chain has TRBV7-3 and TRBJ1-1; 9 bases are a match to TRBD1. The receptor was isolated from a woman in her thirties with COVID-19, enrolled during active disease. For the CDR3, the DNA is TGTGCCAGCAGCTTAAGACAGGGGGCTGAAGCTTTCTTT. Its protein product is CASSLRQGAEAFF.